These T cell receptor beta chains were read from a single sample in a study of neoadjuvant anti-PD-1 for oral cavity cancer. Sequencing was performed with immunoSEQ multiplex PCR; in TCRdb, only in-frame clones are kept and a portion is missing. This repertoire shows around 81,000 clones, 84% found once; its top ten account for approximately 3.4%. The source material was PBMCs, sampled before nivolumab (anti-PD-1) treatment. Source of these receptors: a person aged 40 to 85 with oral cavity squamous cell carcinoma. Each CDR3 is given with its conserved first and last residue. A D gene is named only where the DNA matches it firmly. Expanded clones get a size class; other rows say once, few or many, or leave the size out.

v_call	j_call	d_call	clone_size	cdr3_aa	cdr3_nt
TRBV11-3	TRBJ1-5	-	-	CASSLALRYNQPQHF	TGTGCCAGCAGCTTAGCATTGAGGTACAATCAGCCCCAGCATTTT
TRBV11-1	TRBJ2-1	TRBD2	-	CASSPTSGGPRPDEQFF	TGTGCCAGCAGCCCGACTAGCGGGGGGCCTCGTCCCGATGAGCAGTTCTTC
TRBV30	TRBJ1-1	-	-	CAWSVSFSVTEAFF	TGTGCCTGGAGTGTATCCTTTTCTGTCACTGAAGCTTTCTTT
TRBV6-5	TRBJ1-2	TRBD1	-	CASHQGGYGYTF	TGTGCCAGCCATCAGGGGGGGTATGGCTACACCTTC
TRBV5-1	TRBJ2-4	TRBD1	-	CASSWDRGDIQYF	TGCGCCAGCAGCTGGGACAGGGGGGACATTCAGTACTTC
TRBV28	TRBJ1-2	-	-	CASSFRLKGGYTF	TGTGCCAGCAGCTTCCGCCTCAAAGGAGGCTACACCTTC
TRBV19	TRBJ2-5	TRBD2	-	CASTALAGVGQETQYF	TGTGCCAGTACGGCCCTAGCGGGAGTTGGGCAAGAGACCCAGTACTTC
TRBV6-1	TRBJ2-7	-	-	CASRERLGAGSEQYF	TGTGCCAGCCGGGAACGCCTGGGCGCGGGGAGCGAGCAGTACTTC
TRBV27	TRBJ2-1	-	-	CASSHGASNEQFF	TGTGCCAGCAGCCACGGGGCCAGCAATGAGCAGTTCTTC
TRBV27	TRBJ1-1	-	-	CASSQQPIGTEAFF	TGTGCCAGCAGCCAACAGCCCATCGGCACTGAAGCTTTCTTT
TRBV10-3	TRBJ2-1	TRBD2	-	CAIRGTSGKDEQFF	TGTGCCATACGGGGGACTAGCGGGAAGGATGAGCAGTTCTTC
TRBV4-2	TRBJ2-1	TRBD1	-	CASSQLSTSGGQFF	TGTGCCAGCAGCCAACTTTCAACCTCAGGGGGGCAGTTCTTC
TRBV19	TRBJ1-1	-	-	CASSWANTEAFF	TGTGCCAGTAGTTGGGCGAACACTGAAGCTTTCTTT
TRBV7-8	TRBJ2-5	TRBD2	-	CASSFGTTRETQYF	TGTGCCAGCAGCTTCGGGACTACCAGGGAGACCCAGTACTTC
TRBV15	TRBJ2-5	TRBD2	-	CATSVGTSGSQETQYF	TGTGCCACCAGCGTAGGGACTAGCGGGTCTCAAGAGACCCAGTACTTC
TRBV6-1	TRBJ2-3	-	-	CASSARQSVDTQYF	TGTGCCAGCAGTGCTCGACAGAGCGTCGATACGCAGTATTTT
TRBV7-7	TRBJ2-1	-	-	CASSLAEIGEQFF	TGTGCTAGCAGCTTAGCGGAGATCGGTGAGCAGTTCTTC
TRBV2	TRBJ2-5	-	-	CASSRMPQETQYF	TGTGCCAGCAGCCGAATGCCGCAAGAGACCCAGTACTTC
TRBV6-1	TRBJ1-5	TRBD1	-	CASSEMRQGYQPQHF	TGTGCCAGCAGTGAGATGAGACAGGGTTATCAGCCCCAGCATTTT
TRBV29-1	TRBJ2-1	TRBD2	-	CSFGTSAPGNEQFF	TGCAGCTTCGGGACTAGCGCACCTGGGAATGAGCAGTTCTTC
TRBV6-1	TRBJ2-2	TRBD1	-	CASSPGTANTGELFF	TGTGCCAGCAGCCCCGGGACAGCGAACACCGGGGAGCTGTTTTTT
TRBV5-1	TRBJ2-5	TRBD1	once	CASSGQGAGETQYF	TGCGCCAGCAGCGGTCAGGGGGCAGGAGAGACCCAGTACTTC
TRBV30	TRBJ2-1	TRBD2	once	CAWSLLAGEQFF	TGTGCCTGGAGTCTCCTAGCGGGTGAGCAGTTCTTC
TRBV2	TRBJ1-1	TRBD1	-	CASREGTGPQAFF	TGTGCCAGCAGGGAAGGGACAGGCCCCCAAGCTTTCTTT
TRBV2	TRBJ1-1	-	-	CASSRSQNTEAFF	TGTGCCAGCAGTAGAAGTCAGAACACTGAAGCTTTCTTT
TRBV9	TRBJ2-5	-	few	CASSLSKETQYF	TGTGCCAGCAGCCTGTCAAAAGAGACCCAGTACTTC
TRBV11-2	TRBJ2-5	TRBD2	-	CASSSGLAGLETQYF	TGTGCCAGCAGTTCGGGACTAGCGGGATTGGAGACCCAGTACTTC
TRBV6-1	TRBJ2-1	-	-	CASSYGARQFF	TGTGCCAGCAGTTACGGGGCTAGGCAGTTCTTC
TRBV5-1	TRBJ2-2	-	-	CASSLSGKNTGELFF	TGCGCCAGCAGCTTGTCCGGGAAGAACACCGGGGAGCTGTTTTTT
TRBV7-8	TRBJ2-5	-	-	CASSLEQAGARETQYF	TGTGCCAGCAGCTTAGAGCAAGCGGGCGCCAGAGAGACCCAGTACTTC
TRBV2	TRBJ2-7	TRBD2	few	CASRGGLAGDIDF	TGTGCCAGCAGAGGGGGACTAGCGGGAGACATTGACTTC
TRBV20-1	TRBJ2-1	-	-	CSVQRVNEQFF	TGCAGTGTACAGAGGGTAAATGAGCAGTTCTTC
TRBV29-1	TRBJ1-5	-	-	CSVRDTYSNQPQHF	TGCAGCGTCCGGGACACTTATAGCAATCAGCCCCAGCATTTT
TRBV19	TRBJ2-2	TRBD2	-	CASRASGSTGELFF	TGTGCCAGTAGGGCTAGCGGGAGCACCGGGGAGCTGTTTTTT
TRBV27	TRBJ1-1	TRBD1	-	CASAPGQGYMNTEAFF	TGTGCCAGCGCACCGGGACAGGGGTATATGAACACTGAAGCTTTCTTT
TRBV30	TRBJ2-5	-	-	CAWNAGQETQYF	TGTGCCTGGAACGCAGGACAAGAGACCCAGTACTTC
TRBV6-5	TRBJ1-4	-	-	CASSYSRGGEKLFF	TGTGCCAGCAGTTACTCCAGGGGAGGTGAAAAACTGTTTTTT
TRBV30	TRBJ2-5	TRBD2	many	CAWSSLAGEETQYF	TGTGCCTGGAGTTCACTAGCGGGAGAAGAGACCCAGTACTTC
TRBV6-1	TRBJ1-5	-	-	CASIMEVGQPQHF	TGTGCCAGCATCATGGAAGTGGGTCAGCCCCAGCATTTT
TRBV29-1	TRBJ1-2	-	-	CSVATMLLGGYTF	TGCAGCGTTGCGACAATGCTCTTAGGGGGCTACACCTTC
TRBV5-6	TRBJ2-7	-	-	CASSWTGYEQYF	TGTGCCAGCAGCTGGACTGGTTACGAGCAGTACTTC
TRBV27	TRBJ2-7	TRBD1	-	CASSLFQRQGTHEQYF	TGTGCCAGCAGTTTATTCCAACGACAGGGAACCCACGAGCAGTACTTC
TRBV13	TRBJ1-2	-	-	CASSRAGPNYGYTF	TGTGCCAGCAGCCGGGCGGGGCCTAACTATGGCTACACCTTC
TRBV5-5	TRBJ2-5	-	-	CASSGTEGRFETQYF	TGTGCCAGCAGTGGCACGGAGGGGCGTTTTGAGACCCAGTACTTC
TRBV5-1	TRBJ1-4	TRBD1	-	CASSPGQGARDEKLFF	TGCGCCAGCAGCCCGGGACAGGGGGCAAGGGATGAAAAACTGTTTTTT
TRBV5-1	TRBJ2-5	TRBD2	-	CASSLGTSGSRETQYF	TGCGCCAGCAGCTTAGGGACTAGCGGGAGCCGCGAGACCCAGTACTTC
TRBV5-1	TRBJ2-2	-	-	CASKRKDTTNTGELFF	TGCGCCAGCAAGCGAAAGGACACGACGAACACCGGGGAGCTGTTTTTT
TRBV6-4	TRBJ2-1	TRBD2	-	CASSALAGEAEQFF	TGTGCCAGCAGTGCCCTAGCGGGAGAAGCTGAGCAGTTCTTC
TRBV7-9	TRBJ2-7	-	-	CASSSTQGYEQYF	TGTGCCAGCAGCTCAACCCAGGGCTACGAGCAGTACTTC
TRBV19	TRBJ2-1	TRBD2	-	CASSIVGTSGRFTGNEQFF	TGTGCCAGTAGTATAGTTGGGACTAGCGGGAGGTTTACAGGCAATGAGCAGTTCTTC
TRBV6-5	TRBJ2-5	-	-	CASSTDSQETQYF	TGTGCCAGCAGTACGGACAGCCAAGAGACCCAGTACTTC
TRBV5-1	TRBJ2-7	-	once	CASSFGAENYEQYF	TGCGCCAGCAGCTTTGGGGCCGAAAACTACGAGCAGTACTTC
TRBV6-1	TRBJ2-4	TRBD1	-	CASSGQGLSSGNIQYF	TGTGCCAGCAGTGGACAGGGTCTAAGTTCTGGGAACATTCAGTACTTC
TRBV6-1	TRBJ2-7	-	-	CASRTGMEEQYF	TGTGCCAGCAGGACGGGGATGGAAGAGCAGTACTTC
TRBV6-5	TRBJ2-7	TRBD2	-	CASSSLAGSYEQYF	TGTGCCAGCAGTTCACTAGCGGGATCCTACGAGCAGTACTTC
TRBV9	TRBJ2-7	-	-	CASSVEPTNPYEQYF	TGTGCCAGCAGCGTAGAACCGACCAACCCATACGAGCAGTACTTC
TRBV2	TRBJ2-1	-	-	CASGQKLAGIGQFF	TGTGCCAGCGGCCAAAAACTGGCGGGAATTGGGCAGTTCTTC
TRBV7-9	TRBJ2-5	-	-	CASSSGSGAMETQYF	TGTGCCAGCAGCTCGGGCTCTGGGGCGATGGAGACCCAGTACTTC